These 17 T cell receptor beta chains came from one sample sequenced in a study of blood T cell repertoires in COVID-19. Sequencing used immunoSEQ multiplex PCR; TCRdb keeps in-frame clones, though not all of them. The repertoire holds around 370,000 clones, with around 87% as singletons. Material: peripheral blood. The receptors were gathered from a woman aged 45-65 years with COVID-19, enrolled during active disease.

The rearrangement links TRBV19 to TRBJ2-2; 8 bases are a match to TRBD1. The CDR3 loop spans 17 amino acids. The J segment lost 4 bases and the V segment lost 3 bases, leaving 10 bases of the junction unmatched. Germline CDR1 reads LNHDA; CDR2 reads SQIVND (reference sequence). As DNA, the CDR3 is TGTGCCAGTAGTATGCGCAGGACAGGGTTTATCACCGGGGAGCTGTTTTTT. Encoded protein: CASSMRRTGFITGELFF.

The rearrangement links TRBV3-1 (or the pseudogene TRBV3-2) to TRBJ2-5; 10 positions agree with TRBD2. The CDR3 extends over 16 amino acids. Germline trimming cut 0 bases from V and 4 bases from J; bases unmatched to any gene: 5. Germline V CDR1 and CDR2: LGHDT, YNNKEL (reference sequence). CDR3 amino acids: CASSQEIAGGLETQYF. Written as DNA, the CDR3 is TGTGCCAGCAGCCAAGAAATAGCGGGAGGACTAGAGACCCAGTACTTC.

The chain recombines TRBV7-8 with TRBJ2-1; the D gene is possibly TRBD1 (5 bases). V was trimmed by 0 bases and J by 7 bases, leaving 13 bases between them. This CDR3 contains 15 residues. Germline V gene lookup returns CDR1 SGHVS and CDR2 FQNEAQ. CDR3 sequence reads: CASSLAGAFGNEQFF. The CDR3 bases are TGTGCCAGCAGCTTAGCAGGGGCCTTCGGGAATGAGCAGTTCTTC. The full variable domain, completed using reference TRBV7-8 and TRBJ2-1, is GAGVSQSPRYKVAKRGQDVALRCDPISGHVSLFWYQQALGQGPEFLTYFQNEAQLDKSGLPSDRFFAERPEGSVSTLKIQRTQQEDSAVYLCASSLAGAFGNEQFFGPGTRLTVL.

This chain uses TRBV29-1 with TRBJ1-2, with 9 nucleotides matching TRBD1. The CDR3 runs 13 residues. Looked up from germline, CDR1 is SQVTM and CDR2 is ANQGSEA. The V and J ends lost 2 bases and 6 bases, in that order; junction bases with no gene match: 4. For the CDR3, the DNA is TGCAGCGTTGAAAGTGGGACAGGGCATGGCTACACCTTC. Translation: CSVESGTGHGYTF.

CDR3 in amino acids: CASSNPGTGLMAFF. CDR3 DNA sequence: TGTGCCAGCTCAAATCCGGGAACGGGATTGATGGCTTTCTTT. This rearrangement joins TRBV18 to TRBJ1-1; D gene unclear. CDR1 KGHSH and CDR2 LQKENI come from the germline V gene. Deletions cut 5 bases from V and 11 bases from J, with 21 bases between. The CDR3 is made up of 14 amino acids.

The CDR3 region is CASSQGLAGGVADTQYF. The DNA for the CDR3 is TGTGCCAGCAGCCAGGGACTAGCGGGAGGTGTAGCAGATACGCAGTATTTT. The rearrangement links TRBV7-2 to TRBJ2-3; the match to TRBD2 covers 15 bases. Germline V lookup: CDR1 SGHTA, CDR2 FQGNSA. This CDR3 is 17 amino acids long. With V trimmed by 5 bases and J by 4 bases, 7 bases remained unmatched.

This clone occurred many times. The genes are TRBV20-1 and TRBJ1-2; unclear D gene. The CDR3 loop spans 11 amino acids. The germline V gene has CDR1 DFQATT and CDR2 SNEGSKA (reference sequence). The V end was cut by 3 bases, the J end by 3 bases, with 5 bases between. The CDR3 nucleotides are TGCAGTGCTAGGGAGGACTATGGCTACACCTTC. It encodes CSAREDYGYTF.

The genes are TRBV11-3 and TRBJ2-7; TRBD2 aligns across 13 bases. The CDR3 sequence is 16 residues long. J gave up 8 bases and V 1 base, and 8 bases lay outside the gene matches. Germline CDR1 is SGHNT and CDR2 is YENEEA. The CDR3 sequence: CASSLGLAGGTTKQYF. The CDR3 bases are TGTGCCAGCAGCTTAGGACTAGCGGGAGGAACTACGAAGCAGTACTTC. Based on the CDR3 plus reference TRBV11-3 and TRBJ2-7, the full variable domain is EAGVVQSPRYKIIEKKQPVAFWCNPISGHNTLYWYLQNLGQGPELLIRYENEEAVDDSQLPKDRFSAERLKGVDSTLKIQPAELGDSAVYLCASSLGLAGGTTKQYFGPGTRLTVT.

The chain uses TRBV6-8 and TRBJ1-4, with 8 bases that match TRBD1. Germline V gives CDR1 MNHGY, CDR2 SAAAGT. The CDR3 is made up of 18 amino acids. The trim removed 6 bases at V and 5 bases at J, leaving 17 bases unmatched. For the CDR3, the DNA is TGTGCCAGCAGGGAAAACAGGGGGAGTAGCCTAAGGAATGAAAAACTGTTTTTT. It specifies CASRENRGSSLRNEKLFF.

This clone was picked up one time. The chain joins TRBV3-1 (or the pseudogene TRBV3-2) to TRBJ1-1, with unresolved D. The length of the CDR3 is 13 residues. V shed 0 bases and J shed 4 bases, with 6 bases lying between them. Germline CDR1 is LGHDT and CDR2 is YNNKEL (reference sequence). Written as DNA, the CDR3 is TGTGCCAGCAGCCAAGAAGGAGTCACTGAAGCTTTCTTT. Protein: CASSQEGVTEAFF.

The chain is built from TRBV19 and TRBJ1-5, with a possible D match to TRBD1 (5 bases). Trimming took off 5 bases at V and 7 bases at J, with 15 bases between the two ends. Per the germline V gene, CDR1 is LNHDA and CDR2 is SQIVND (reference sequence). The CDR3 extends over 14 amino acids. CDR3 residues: CASSVQGSGQPQHF. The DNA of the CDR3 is TGTGCCAGTAGTGTTCAGGGTTCAGGGCAGCCCCAGCATTTT.

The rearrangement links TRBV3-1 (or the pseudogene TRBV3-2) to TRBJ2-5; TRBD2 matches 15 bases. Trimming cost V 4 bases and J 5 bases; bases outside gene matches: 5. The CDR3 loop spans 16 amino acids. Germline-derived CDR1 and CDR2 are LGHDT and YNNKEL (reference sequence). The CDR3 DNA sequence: TGTGCCAGCAGCCGGGGACTAGCGGGAGGAGGCGAGACCCAGTACTTC. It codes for CASSRGLAGGGETQYF.

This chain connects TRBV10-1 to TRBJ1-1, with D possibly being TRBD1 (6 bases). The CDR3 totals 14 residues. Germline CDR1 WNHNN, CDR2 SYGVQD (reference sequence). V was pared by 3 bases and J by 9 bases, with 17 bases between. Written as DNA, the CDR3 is TGCGCCAGCAGTGACACCTTGGACAGTGCGAAAGCTTTCTTT. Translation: CASSDTLDSAKAFF.

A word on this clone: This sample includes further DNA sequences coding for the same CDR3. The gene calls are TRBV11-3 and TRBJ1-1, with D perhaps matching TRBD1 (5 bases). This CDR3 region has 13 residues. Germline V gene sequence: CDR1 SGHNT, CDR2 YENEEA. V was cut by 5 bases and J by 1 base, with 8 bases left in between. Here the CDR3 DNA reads TGTGCCAGCAGCCTTAGGGGGAACACTGAAGCTTTCTTT. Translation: CASSLRGNTEAFF. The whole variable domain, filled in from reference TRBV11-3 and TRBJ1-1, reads EAGVVQSPRYKIIEKKQPVAFWCNPISGHNTLYWYLQNLGQGPELLIRYENEEAVDDSQLPKDRFSAERLKGVDSTLKIQPAELGDSAVYLCASSLRGNTEAFFGQGTRLTVV.

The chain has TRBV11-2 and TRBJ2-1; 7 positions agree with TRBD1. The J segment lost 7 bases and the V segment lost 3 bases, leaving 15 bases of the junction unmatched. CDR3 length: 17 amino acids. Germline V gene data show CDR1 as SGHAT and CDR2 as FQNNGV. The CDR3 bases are TGTGCCAGCAGCTTCCATAGGGGGCTACCTACTCGGAATGAGCAGTTCTTC. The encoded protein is CASSFHRGLPTRNEQFF.

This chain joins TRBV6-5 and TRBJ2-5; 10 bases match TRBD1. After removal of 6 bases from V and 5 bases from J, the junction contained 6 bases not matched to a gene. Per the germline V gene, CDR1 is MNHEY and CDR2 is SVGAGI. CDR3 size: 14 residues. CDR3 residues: CASSRGQGWETQYF. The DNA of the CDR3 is TGTGCCAGCAGCCGGGGACAGGGGTGGGAGACCCAGTACTTC.

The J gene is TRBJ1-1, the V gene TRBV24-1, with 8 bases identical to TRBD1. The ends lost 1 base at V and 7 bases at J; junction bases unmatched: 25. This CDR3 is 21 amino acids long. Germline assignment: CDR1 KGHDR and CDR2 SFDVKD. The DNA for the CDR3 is TGTGCCACCAGTGATTTTCCAGCAATAGAGGAGACAGGGGAGGGTAAGAATGAAGCTTTCTTT. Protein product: CATSDFPAIEETGEGKNEAFF.